This TCR beta chain was observed in a study of Graves' ophthalmopathy and Graves' hyperthyroidism. This clonotype has a count of ten or more. What it binds is unknown. An end of the junction differs from the germline gene, which may be a read error. None of the included patients had other autoimmune diseases, uncontrolled infections, pregnancy or lactation, as these led to exclusion. It was on clinical symptoms, serum thyroxine, TRAb, thyroid ultrasound and orbital computed tomography that diagnosis relied. General study results and limits: Progression of ophthalmopathy was predicted by the model with about 68% sensitivity and roughly 74% specificity. Stable hyperthyroidism and ophthalmopathy were told apart by a 13-signature model, which achieved 87.88% sensitivity and more than 75% specificity.

For repertoire sequencing, the TCR beta CDR3 regions were amplified from RNA transcripts. HTBI-primed first-round RT-PCR preceded second-round multiplex PCR. One entry per CDR3 protein, called by TCRdb with MiXCR from the multiplex PCR reads. Here the sample spans about 500,000 distinct CDR3 sequences, under 15% being singletons. In germline, CDR1 is SGHAT, CDR2 FQNNGV. The CDR3 totals 16 residues. The sample consisted of blood. The sequence came from a young woman with Graves' ophthalmopathy. The chain recombines TRBV11-2 with TRBJ1-1, with D possibly matching TRBD1 (6 bases). The CDR3 spells CASSVTGWGKNTEAFF. As DNA, the CDR3 is TGCGCCAGCAGCGTTACAGGGTGGGGAAAAAACACTGAAGCTTTCTTT. Combining the CDR3 with reference TRBV11-2 and TRBJ1-1 gives the whole variable domain EAGVAQSPRYKIIEKRQSVAFWCNPISGHATLYWYQQILGQGPKLLIQFQNNGVVDDSQLPKDRFSAERLKGVDSTLKIQPAKLEDSAVYLCASSVTGWGKNTEAFFGQGTRLTVV.